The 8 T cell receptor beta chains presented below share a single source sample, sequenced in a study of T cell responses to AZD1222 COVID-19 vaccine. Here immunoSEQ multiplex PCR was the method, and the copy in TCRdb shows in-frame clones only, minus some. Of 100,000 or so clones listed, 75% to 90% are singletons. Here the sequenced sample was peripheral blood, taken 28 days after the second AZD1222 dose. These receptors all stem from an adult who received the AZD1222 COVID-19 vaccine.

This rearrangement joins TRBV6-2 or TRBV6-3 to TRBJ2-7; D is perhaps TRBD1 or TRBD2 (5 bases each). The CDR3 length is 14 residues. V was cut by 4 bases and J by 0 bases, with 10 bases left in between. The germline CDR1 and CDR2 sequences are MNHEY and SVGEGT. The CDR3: CASSWGRSSYEQYF. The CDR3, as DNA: TGTGCCAGCAGTTGGGGACGGAGCTCCTACGAGCAGTACTTC.

In DNA form, the CDR3 reads TGTGCCGTAGGTAGCTCCAACTATGGCTACACCTTC. This translates into CAVGSSNYGYTF. V is TRBV2 and J is TRBJ1-2; D not certain. The CDR3 covers 12 residues. Trimming took 11 bases from V and 2 from J, leaving 12 bases between them. The V gene's germline CDR1 is SNHLY and CDR2 FYNNEI.

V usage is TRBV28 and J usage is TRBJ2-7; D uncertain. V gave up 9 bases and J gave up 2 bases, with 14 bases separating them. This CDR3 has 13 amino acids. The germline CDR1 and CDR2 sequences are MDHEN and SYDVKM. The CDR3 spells CASTRVPTYEQYF. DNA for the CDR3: TGTGCCAGTACCCGGGTCCCCACCTACGAGCAGTACTTC.

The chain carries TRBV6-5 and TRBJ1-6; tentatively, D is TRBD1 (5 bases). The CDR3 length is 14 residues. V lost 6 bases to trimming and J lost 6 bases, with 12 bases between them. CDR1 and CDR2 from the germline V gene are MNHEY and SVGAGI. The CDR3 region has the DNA TGTGCCAGCAGGAGGGACTCCCCTAATTCACCCCTCCACTTT. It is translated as CASRRDSPNSPLHF.

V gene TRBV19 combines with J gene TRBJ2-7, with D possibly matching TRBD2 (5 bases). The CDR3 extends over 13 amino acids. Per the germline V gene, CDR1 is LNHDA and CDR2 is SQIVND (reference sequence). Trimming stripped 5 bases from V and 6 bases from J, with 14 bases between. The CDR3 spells CASSLGKAGEQYF. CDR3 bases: TGTGCCAGTAGTCTGGGCAAGGCGGGCGAGCAGTACTTC.

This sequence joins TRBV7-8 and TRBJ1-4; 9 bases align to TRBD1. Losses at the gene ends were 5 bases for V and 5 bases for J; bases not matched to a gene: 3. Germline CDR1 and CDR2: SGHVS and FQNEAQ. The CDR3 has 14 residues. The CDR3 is CASSLGQGNEKLFF. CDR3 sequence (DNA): TGTGCCAGCAGCCTAGGACAGGGGAATGAAAAACTGTTTTTT.

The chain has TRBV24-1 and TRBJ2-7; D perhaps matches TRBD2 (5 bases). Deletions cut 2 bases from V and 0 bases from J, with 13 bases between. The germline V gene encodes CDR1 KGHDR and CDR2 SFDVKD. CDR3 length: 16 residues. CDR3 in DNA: TGTGCCACCAGTGATTCCCGGGATAGCGTCTCCTACGAGCAGTACTTC. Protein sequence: CATSDSRDSVSYEQYF.

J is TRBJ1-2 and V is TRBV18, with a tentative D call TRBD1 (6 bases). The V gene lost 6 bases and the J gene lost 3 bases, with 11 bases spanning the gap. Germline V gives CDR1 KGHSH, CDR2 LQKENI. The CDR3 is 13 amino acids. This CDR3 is CASSPWTDYGYTF. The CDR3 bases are TGTGCCAGCTCCCCTTGGACAGACTATGGCTACACCTTC.